The T cell receptor (beta chain) described here comes from a study of vaccination and CD4 T cells after COVID-19. Study overall: A CEFX pool, an HIV-1 Nef pool, or else no peptide went into the control cultures.

Study-wide findings and caveats: Spike mono-reactivity was found in 304 of the 307 vaccine-specific clones identified in convalescent patients.

Comment on this clonotype: What it binds is unknown.

At the Johns Hopkins FTIC core, DNA taken from cultured CD4+ T cells was sequenced by way of the Oncomine TCR Beta short-read assay. TCRdb re-called the PCR reads with MiXCR, one entry per CDR3 protein. The sample holds approximately 6,700 distinct CDR3 sequences, approximately 40% seen once. Treatment here: approximately nine-day PBMC culture with coronavirus spike peptide pools or control peptides (ViraFEST assay). Prior to the COVID-19 pandemic (2011-2018), the unexposed donor's CD4+ T cells were collected. From the approximately 10-day cultures, CD4+ T cells were isolated by negative selection. Germline CDR1 is LNHDA and CDR2 is SQIVND (reference sequence). The J segment lost 1 base and the V segment lost 7 bases, leaving 4 bases of the junction unmatched. The CDR3 is 14 amino acids.

The V gene is TRBV19, the J gene TRBJ1-1; 9 bases align to TRBD1. The clonotype originates from a human donor in good health. The sequencing sample was made of CD4+ T cells from blood, cultured in vitro. In DNA, the CDR3 is TGTGCCAGTATAGGGACAGGGCCGAACACTGAAGCTTTCTTT. Its protein is CASIGTGPNTEAFF.